These 9 T cell receptor beta chains were sequenced from one sample in a study of breast tumors, draining lymph nodes, adjacent tissues. TCRdb reprocessed the multiplex PCR reads via MiXCR and lists one record per CDR3 protein. The table lists 160,000 or so distinct CDR3 sequences, around a third of them singletons. Samples came from axillary lymph nodes draining the breast cancer. Sequencing input: axillary lymph node tissue. The receptors shown here come from a female donor with breast cancer. Some clones in this sample may be carry-over from other donors' samples.

This clonotype has a count of ten or more. The CDR3 reads CASSPQTGTYGEQFF. The CDR3 bases are TGTGCCAGTAGTCCGCAAACAGGTACCTACGGTGAGCAGTTCTTC. The V gene is TRBV19, the J gene TRBJ2-1; tentative D call: TRBD1 (5 bases). CDR1 and CDR2 (germline): LNHDA, SQIVND (reference sequence). V was clipped by 5 bases and J by 9 bases, with 20 bases between them. The CDR3 is made up of 15 amino acids.

Many counts were recorded for this clonotype. The genes are TRBV12-5 and TRBJ2-5, with 8 bases lining up with TRBD2. This CDR3 comprises 17 residues. V dropped 4 bases and J dropped 2; count of bases not matched to a gene: 12. CDR1 is LGHNT and CDR2 is FRNRAP in the germline V gene. The CDR3 sequence is CASGWASRAGAQETQYF. CDR3 nucleotides: TGTGCTAGTGGTTGGGCATCCAGAGCGGGAGCTCAAGAGACCCAGTACTTC.

This clonotype was recorded at least ten times. The chain combines TRBV27 with TRBJ2-7; possible D gene TRBD1, 5 bases. The germline gives CDR1 MNHEY, CDR2 SMNVEV (reference sequence). This CDR3 region has 13 residues. V lost 2 bases, J lost 2 bases, and 7 bases lay in between. DNA for the CDR3: TGTGCCAGCAGTTTAAGGACAACCTACGAGCAGTACTTC. Its protein product is CASSLRTTYEQYF.

This clonotype was counted many times. The V and J genes are TRBV29-1 and TRBJ2-7, with D tentatively TRBD1 (5 bases). The V and J ends lost 4 bases and 4 bases respectively, with 11 bases between them. Germline V lookup: CDR1 SQVTM, CDR2 ANQGSEA. The CDR3 is 12 residues long. CDR3 coding DNA: TGCAGCGTTGGGGGCGCGGCGTACGAGCAGTACTTC. It yields the protein CSVGGAAYEQYF.

As for this clonotype: Since a much larger clone is just one base distant, this may be a read error. The chain couples TRBV6-1 to TRBJ2-7; the D gene could be TRBD1 or TRBD2 (5 bases each). This CDR3 is built from 11 residues. V lost 8 bases to trimming and J lost 6 bases, with 11 bases between them. Per germline, CDR1 MNHNS and CDR2 SASEGT. The CDR3 nucleotides are TGTGCCAGCCCGCAGGGACGCGAGCAGTACTTC. Amino acids: CASPQGREQYF.

This clonotype was observed many times. The genes are TRBV5-5 and TRBJ1-6; 7 bases align to TRBD1. The CDR3 is 16 residues long. Looked up from germline, CDR1 is SGHKS and CDR2 is YYEKEE (reference sequence). V dropped 1 base and J dropped 7; count of bases not matched to a gene: 8. The CDR3 nucleotides read TGTGCCAGCAGCTTGACCTGGACAGGATCGAATTCACCCCTCCACTTT. Translation gives CASSLTWTGSNSPLHF.

The sample holds many counts of this clonotype. The rearrangement joins TRBV29-1 to TRBJ2-2, with 7 bases matching TRBD1. There are 14 residues in the CDR3. J gave up 10 bases and V 3 bases, and 11 bases lay outside the gene matches. Germline V lookup: CDR1 SQVTM, CDR2 ANQGSEA. The CDR3 DNA reads as TGCAGCGTTGATCTAGGGGGCGCGGGCGAGGAGCTGTTTTTT. This codes for CSVDLGGAGEELFF.

There are a few counts of this clonotype. The chain recombines TRBV28 with TRBJ2-1; possibly TRBD2 for D (6 bases). This CDR3 has 16 amino acids. V was shortened by 3 bases and J by 6 bases, with 18 bases between the two germline ends. Germline V gives CDR1 MDHEN, CDR2 SYDVKM. The CDR3 DNA follows: TGTGCCAGCAGTTTTGCGGTGGAGGGAGTGGGCAATGAGCAGTTCTTC. Residues: CASSFAVEGVGNEQFF.

The chain carries TRBV9 and TRBJ2-3; 11 bases align to TRBD2. This CDR3 has 17 residues. CDR1 is SGDLS and CDR2 is YYNGEE in the germline V gene. Trimming cost V 3 bases and J 3 bases; bases outside gene matches: 9. This CDR3 is CASSAPIAGGPTDTQYF. CDR3 coding DNA: TGTGCCAGCAGCGCTCCAATAGCGGGAGGGCCGACAGATACGCAGTATTTT.